Shown below are 4 T cell receptor beta chains from a single sample sequenced in a study of cytomegalovirus exposure and HLA in healthy donors. 13 Jbeta primers and 60 Vbeta primers were used for the PCR. Here immunoSEQ multiplex PCR was the method, and the copy in TCRdb shows in-frame clones only, minus some. The sample has around 140,000 clones, 78% seen once; the top ten hold 2.5% to 3%. Sequencing was performed on PBMCs. These receptors were collected from a female donor in good health and CMV-seronegative.

The chain carries TRBV10-1 and TRBJ2-2; 7 nucleotides align to TRBD2. V lost 6 bases and J lost 6; bases outside the gene matches: 16. From germline, CDR1 is WNHNN and CDR2 SYGVQD (reference sequence). The CDR3 runs 17 residues. CDR3 residues: CASSPVATAGWAGELFF. In DNA, the CDR3 is TGCGCCAGCAGCCCCGTTGCGACAGCGGGGTGGGCCGGGGAGCTGTTTTTT.

The chain combines TRBV11-2 with TRBJ2-3, with D perhaps matching TRBD1 (5 bases). The germline V gene encodes CDR1 SGHAT and CDR2 FQNNGV. The CDR3 spans 20 residues. V lost 0 bases, J lost 0 bases, and 22 bases lay in between. CDR3 sequence: CASSLDIATWAGSSTDTQYF. The CDR3, as DNA: TGTGCCAGCAGCTTAGACATTGCAACATGGGCAGGGTCTAGCACAGATACGCAGTATTTT.

The rearrangement uses TRBV30 and TRBJ1-2, with D perhaps TRBD1 (6 bases). The CDR3 runs to 14 residues. The V end was cut by 4 bases, the J end by 8 bases, with 20 bases between. Germline CDR1 reads GTSNPN; CDR2 reads SVGIG (reference sequence). For the CDR3, the DNA is TGTGCCTGGATTTGGGGGGGCCCTCGGAGGGGCTACACCTTC. Amino acid sequence: CAWIWGGPRRGYTF.

The rearrangement links TRBV14 to TRBJ2-7, with TRBD2 as a possible D gene (7 bases). Trimming removed 0 bases from V and 2 bases from J, with 11 bases in between. CDR3 length: 15 residues. Germline assignment: CDR1 SGHDN and CDR2 FVKESK. The CDR3: CASSQDRGGPYEQYF. Written as DNA, the CDR3 is TGTGCCAGCAGCCAAGATCGCGGGGGCCCCTACGAGCAGTACTTC.